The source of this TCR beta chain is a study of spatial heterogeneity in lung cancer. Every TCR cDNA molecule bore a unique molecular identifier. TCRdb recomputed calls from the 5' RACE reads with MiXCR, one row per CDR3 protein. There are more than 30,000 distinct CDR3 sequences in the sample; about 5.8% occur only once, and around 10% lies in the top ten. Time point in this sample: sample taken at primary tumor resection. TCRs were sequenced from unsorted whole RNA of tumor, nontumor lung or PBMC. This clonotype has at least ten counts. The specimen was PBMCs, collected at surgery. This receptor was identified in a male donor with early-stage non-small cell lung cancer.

CDR3 amino acids: CASTGQFTYEQYF. Written as DNA, the CDR3 is TGTGCCAGCACGGGACAGTTCACCTACGAGCAGTACTTC. The chain is built from TRBV2 and TRBJ2-7; the match to TRBD1 covers 7 bases. This CDR3 is built from 13 residues. Germline trimming cut 7 bases from V and 2 bases from J; bases unmatched to any gene: 5. Germline V gene data show CDR1 as SNHLY and CDR2 as FYNNEI.